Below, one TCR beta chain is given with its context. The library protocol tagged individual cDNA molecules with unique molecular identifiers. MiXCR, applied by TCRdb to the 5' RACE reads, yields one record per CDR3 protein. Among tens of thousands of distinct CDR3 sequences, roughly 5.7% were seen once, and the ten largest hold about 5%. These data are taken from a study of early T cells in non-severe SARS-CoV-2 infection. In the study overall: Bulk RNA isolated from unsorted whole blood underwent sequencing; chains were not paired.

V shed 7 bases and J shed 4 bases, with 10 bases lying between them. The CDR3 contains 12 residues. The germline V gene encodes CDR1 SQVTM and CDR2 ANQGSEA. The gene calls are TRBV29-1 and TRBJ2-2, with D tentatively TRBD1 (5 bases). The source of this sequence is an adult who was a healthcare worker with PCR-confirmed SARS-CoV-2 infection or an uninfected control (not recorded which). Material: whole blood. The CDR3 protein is CSADKPTGELFF. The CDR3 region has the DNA TGCAGCGCGGACAAACCCACCGGGGAGCTGTTTTTT.